This T cell receptor beta chain was sequenced for a study of metastatic and nonmetastatic thyroid tumors. Turning to the study itself: Repertoire data that came from the blood and tumor or nodule tissue of malignant and benign thyroid patients were compared.

TCRdb ran MiXCR on the PCR reads. The data show some 21,000 clones, 20% seen once. Germline V gene data show CDR1 as SGHAT and CDR2 as FQNNGV. V lost 4 bases to trimming and J lost 4 bases; unmatched junction nucleotides: 10. This CDR3 has 16 amino acids. This clone was detected many times. There were no patients who had received any treatment before thyroid surgery. Sequenced material: blood. This sequence originates from a female donor with papillary thyroid cancer or a benign thyroid nodule (not recorded which). Some clones in this sample may be carry-over from other donors' samples. The V and J genes are TRBV11-2 and TRBJ2-3; 8 nucleotides match TRBD1. In DNA form, the CDR3 reads TGTGCCAGCAGCTCCGGACAGGGTTTGTCTTCAGATACGCAGTATTTT. Translating gives CASSSGQGLSSDTQYF.